The next 12 T cell receptor beta chains were all read from a single sample in a study of blood T cell repertoires in COVID-19. Clones were read by immunoSEQ multiplex PCR, and TCRdb kept only the in-frame ones, dropping some. The data show 150,000 to 200,000 clones, roughly 86% seen once. The source material was peripheral blood. The source of these receptors is a woman of 80 years or more in a cohort sampled during active or convalescent COVID-19.

V usage is TRBV5-1 and J usage is TRBJ1-2; 7 nucleotides match TRBD1. Germline-derived CDR1 and CDR2 are SGHRS and YFSETQ. Unmatched junction bases numbered 7, after V lost 4 bases and J lost 1 base. CDR3 length: 15 residues. The CDR3 loop is CASSQNRGGNYGYTF. CDR3 nucleotide sequence: TGCGCCAGCAGCCAGAACAGGGGTGGTAACTATGGCTACACCTTC.

The CDR3 here is CASSLTSTTYGYTF. In nucleotides, the CDR3 is TGTGCCAGCAGTCTCACCTCGACGACTTATGGCTACACCTTC. V gene TRBV6-5 combines with J gene TRBJ1-2; D is unclear. The germline V and J ends were trimmed by 5 bases and 5 bases, with 15 bases remaining between them. CDR1 is MNHEY and CDR2 is SVGAGI in the germline V gene. The CDR3 runs to 14 residues.

This chain links TRBV6-5 with TRBJ2-7; D may be TRBD2 (5 bases). This CDR3 region has 15 residues. Deletions cut 5 bases from V and 2 bases from J, with 16 bases between. Germline-derived CDR1 and CDR2 are MNHEY and SVGAGI. As DNA, the CDR3 is TGTGCCAGCAGTCCCTACGGAGCGGATACCTACGAGCAGTACTTC. Its translation is CASSPYGADTYEQYF.

This sequence joins TRBV5-5 and TRBJ2-2; 13 bases are a match to TRBD2. Germline V gene sequence: CDR1 SGHKS, CDR2 YYEKEE (reference sequence). CDR3 length equals 16 residues. J lost 3 bases, V lost 4 bases, and 3 bases had no gene match. CDR3 sequence: CASSATSGGYTGELFF. DNA for the CDR3: TGTGCCAGCAGCGCGACTAGCGGGGGGTACACCGGGGAGCTGTTTTTT. The entire variable domain, with the rest obtained from reference TRBV5-5 and TRBJ2-2, is as follows: DAGVTQSPTHLIKTRGQQVTLRCSPISGHKSVSWYQQVLGQGPQFIFQYYEKEERGRGNFPDRFSARQFPNYSSELNVNALLLGDSALYLCASSATSGGYTGELFFGEGSRLTVL.

The V and J genes are TRBV5-1 and TRBJ2-7, with 8 bases matching TRBD2. This CDR3 spans 16 amino acids. Germline V lookup: CDR1 SGHRS, CDR2 YFSETQ. Unmatched junction bases numbered 9, after V lost 0 bases and J lost 4 bases. The CDR3 is CASSLVAGRVSYEQYV. CDR3 bases: TGCGCCAGCAGCTTGGTTGCCGGGAGGGTATCATACGAGCAGTACGTC.

V gene TRBV5-4 combines with J gene TRBJ2-5, with D possibly being TRBD1 (5 bases). The CDR3 sequence is 17 residues long. CDR1 is SGHNT, CDR2 YYREEE, per germline (reference sequence). Trimming left V 0 bases short and J 1 base short, with 16 bases between. The CDR3 coding sequence is TGTGCCAGCAGCTTGGTGGTCTGGACAACCTCCCAAGAGACCCAGTACTTC. Translating it yields CASSLVVWTTSQETQYF.

The chain joins TRBV19 to TRBJ2-1, with 7 bases that match TRBD2. Germline V lookup: CDR1 LNHDA, CDR2 SQIVND (reference sequence). This CDR3 contains 17 residues. The V segment lost 4 bases and the J segment 7 bases; nucleotides outside the gene matches: 16. The CDR3 region has the DNA TGTGCCAGTAGTACACCCTACGGGAGGCCCCAGTGGAATGAGCAGTTCTTC. Protein product: CASSTPYGRPQWNEQFF. Together with reference TRBV19 and TRBJ2-1, the CDR3 gives the full variable domain: DGGITQSPKYLFRKEGQNVTLSCEQNLNHDAMYWYRQDPGQGLRLIYYSQIVNDFQKGDIAEGYSVSREKKESFPLTVTSAQKNPTAFYLCASSTPYGRPQWNEQFFGPGTRLTVL.

This clone was picked up a small number of times. This rearrangement joins TRBV21-1 to TRBJ2-5; TRBD2, the table's D call, was not compared with the DNA. TRBV21-1 is tagged as a pseudogene. This CDR3 is built from 15 residues. CDR3 in amino acids: CASRWGGRSQETQYF. In DNA, the CDR3 is TGTGCCAGCAGGTGGGGGGGCAGGAGTCAAGAGACCCAGTACTTC.

The chain joins TRBV7-9 to TRBJ2-3, with TRBD1 matching over 8 bases. Germline V gives CDR1 SEHNR, CDR2 FQNEAQ (reference sequence). There are 13 residues in the CDR3. V trimming: 4 bases; J trimming: 6 bases; junction bases outside the gene matches: 3. CDR3 nucleotides: TGTGCCAGCAGCTCCAGGGGGCCGGATACGCAGTATTTT. This sequence encodes CASSSRGPDTQYF.

V gene TRBV7-2 combines with J gene TRBJ1-5; 8 bases match TRBD1. The CDR3 length is 16 residues. The germline gives CDR1 SGHTA, CDR2 FQGNSA. V trimming: 1 base; J trimming: 0 bases; junction bases outside the gene matches: 2. The CDR3: CASSLGTGNSNQPQHF. In nucleotides, the CDR3 is TGTGCCAGCAGCTTAGGGACAGGGAATAGCAATCAGCCCCAGCATTTT.

The chain employs TRBV11-3 and TRBJ1-2, with 10 bases fitting TRBD1. J lost 3 bases, V lost 2 bases, and 3 bases had no gene match. Looked up from germline, CDR1 is SGHNT and CDR2 is YENEEA. This CDR3 is built from 15 residues. CDR3 loop: CASSLSGQGHYGYTF. CDR3 nucleotide sequence: TGTGCCAGCAGCTTATCGGGACAGGGGCACTATGGCTACACCTTC.

V is TRBV30 and J is TRBJ1-6; 7 bases line up with TRBD1. CDR3 length equals 14 residues. Germline CDR1 and CDR2: GTSNPN and SVGIG (reference sequence). The CDR3 sequence is CARQGVNIYSPLHF. The CDR3 bases are TGTGCTCGGCAGGGGGTTAATATTTATTCACCCCTCCACTTT.